This T cell receptor (beta chain) was retrieved from a study of T cell responses to AZD1222 COVID-19 vaccine. Note on this clone: Its target is not known.

Sequenced by immunoSEQ multiplex PCR; TCRdb stores in-frame clones only, minus some. The data hold some 110,000 clones, with more than 75% observed a single time. Whole-study findings and limits: Scientists sampled the repertoires only once the peak T cell response had passed.

In germline, CDR1 is MDHEN, CDR2 SYDVKM. The CDR3 has 12 amino acids. The junction had 8 bases not matched to a gene; V was cut back by 6 bases and J by 10 bases. The sample here was peripheral blood, taken 28 days after the second AZD1222 dose. This sequence originates from an adult who received the AZD1222 COVID-19 vaccine. The V gene is TRBV28, the J gene TRBJ1-1; 7 positions match TRBD1. DNA for the CDR3: TGTGCCAGCAGGAGAGGGGGCGATGGAGCTTTCTTT. This codes for CASRRGGDGAFF.